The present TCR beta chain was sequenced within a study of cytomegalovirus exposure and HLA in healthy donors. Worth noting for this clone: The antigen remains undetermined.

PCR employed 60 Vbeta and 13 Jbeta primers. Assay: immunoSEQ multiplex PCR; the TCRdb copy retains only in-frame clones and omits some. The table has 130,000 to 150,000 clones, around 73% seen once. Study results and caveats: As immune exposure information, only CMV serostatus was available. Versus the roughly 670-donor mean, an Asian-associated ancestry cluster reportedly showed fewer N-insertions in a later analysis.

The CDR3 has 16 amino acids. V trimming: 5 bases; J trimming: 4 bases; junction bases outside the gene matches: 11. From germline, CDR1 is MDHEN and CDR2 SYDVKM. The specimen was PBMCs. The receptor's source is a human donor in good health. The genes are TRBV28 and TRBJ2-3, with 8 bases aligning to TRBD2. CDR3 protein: CASSPTTGGRADTQYF. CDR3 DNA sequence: TGTGCCAGCAGTCCAACCACGGGGGGGCGCGCAGATACGCAGTATTTT.